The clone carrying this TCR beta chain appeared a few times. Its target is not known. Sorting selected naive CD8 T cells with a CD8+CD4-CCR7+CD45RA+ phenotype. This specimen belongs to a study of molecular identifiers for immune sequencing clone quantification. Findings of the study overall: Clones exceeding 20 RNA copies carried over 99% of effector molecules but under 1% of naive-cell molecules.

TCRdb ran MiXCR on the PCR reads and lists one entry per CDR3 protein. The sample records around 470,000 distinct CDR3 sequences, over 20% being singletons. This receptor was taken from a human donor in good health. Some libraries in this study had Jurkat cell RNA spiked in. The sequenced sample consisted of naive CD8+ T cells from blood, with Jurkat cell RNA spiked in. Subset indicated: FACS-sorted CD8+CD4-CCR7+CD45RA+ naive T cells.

The DNA for the CDR3 is TGTGCCAGCAGTTTCTTTGACGGCGGAGACAATGAGCAGTTCTTC. This gives the protein CASSFFDGGDNEQFF. The chain is built from TRBV12-3 or TRBV12-4 and TRBJ2-1; D is ambiguous. The CDR3 is made up of 15 amino acids. Trimming took off 3 bases at V and 5 bases at J, with 14 bases between the two ends.